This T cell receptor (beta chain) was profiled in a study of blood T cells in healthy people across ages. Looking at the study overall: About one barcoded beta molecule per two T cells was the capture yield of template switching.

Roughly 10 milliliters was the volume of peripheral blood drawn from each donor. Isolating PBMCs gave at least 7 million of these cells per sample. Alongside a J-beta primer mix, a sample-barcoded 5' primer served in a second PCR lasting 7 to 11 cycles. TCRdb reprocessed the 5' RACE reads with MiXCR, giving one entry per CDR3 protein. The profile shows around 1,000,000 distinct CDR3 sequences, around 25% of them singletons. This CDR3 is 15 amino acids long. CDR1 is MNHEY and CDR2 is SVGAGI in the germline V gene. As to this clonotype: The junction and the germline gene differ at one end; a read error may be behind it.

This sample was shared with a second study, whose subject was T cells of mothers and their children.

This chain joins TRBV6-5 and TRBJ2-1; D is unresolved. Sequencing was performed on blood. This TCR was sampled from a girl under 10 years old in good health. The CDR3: CASSSAKSSYNKQFF. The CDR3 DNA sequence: TGTGCCAGCAGTTCAGCGAAGAGCTCCTACAATAAGCAGTTCTTC.